One and the same sample provided the 17 T cell receptor beta chains below, sequenced in a study of post-analysis software for immune sequencing data. Carried by the TCR beta cDNA libraries were unique molecular identifiers. TCRdb analysed the PCR reads with MiXCR anew, one entry per CDR3 protein. The data contain 820,000 or so distinct CDR3 sequences, approximately 53% of them singletons. These TCRs are of unknown antigen specificity. Findings and limits, study-wide: Compared with controls, patients had more of about 5 TRBV segments, including TRBV5-6, TRBV5-1 and TRBV20-1.

The sample taken for sequencing was blood. The origin of the receptors is a girl under 18 with multiple sclerosis.

This rearrangement joins TRBV7-3 to TRBJ2-7; D is unresolved. Germline V lookup: CDR1 SGHTA, CDR2 FQGTGA. The V end was cut by 6 bases, the J end by 1 base, with 13 bases between. The CDR3 is made up of 14 amino acids. The CDR3 DNA sequence: TGTGCCAGCAGGTTCAACCATGGATCCTACGAGCAGTACTTC. Encoded protein: CASRFNHGSYEQYF.

With regard to this clonotype: A read error may produce the germline difference seen at one junction end. The rearrangement uses TRBV7-7 and TRBJ2-7; no clear D. Germline loops: CDR1 SSHAT, CDR2 FNYEAQ (reference sequence). This CDR3 region has 14 residues. Here the CDR3 reads CASSWGTLDYEQYF. In nucleotides, the CDR3 is TGTGCTAGCAGCTGGGGAACTCTAGACTACGAGCAGTACTTC.

The rearrangement links TRBV29-1 to TRBJ2-3; D unresolved. Germline V gene data show CDR1 as SQVTM and CDR2 as ANQGSEA. Between the trimmed V and J ends, which lost 3 bases and 5 bases, there was a span of 6 bases. The length of the CDR3 is 11 residues. CDR3 amino acids: CSVEGLDTQYF. CDR3 nucleotide sequence: TGCAGCGTTGAGGGATTAGATACGCAGTATTTT.

Details on this clonotype: One junction end disagrees with the germline gene, perhaps due to a read error. The V gene is TRBV5-1, the J gene TRBJ2-1; 13 bases fit TRBD2. This CDR3 spans 19 amino acids. Germline-derived CDR1 and CDR2 are SGHRS and YFSETQ. The CDR3: CAGSYGLAGVRPEYNEQFF. For the CDR3, the DNA is TGCGCCGGCAGCTACGGACTAGCGGGAGTTCGTCCGGAATACAATGAGCAGTTCTTC.

The CDR3 protein is CASRISGTGFYEQYF. DNA of the CDR3: TGCGCCAGTCGGATATCGGGGACAGGGTTCTACGAGCAGTACTTC. The genes are TRBV5-1 and TRBJ2-7, with 9 positions matching TRBD1. Germline lookup yields CDR1 SGHRS and CDR2 YFSETQ. The junction had 12 bases not matched to a gene; V was cut back by 8 bases and J by 3 bases. CDR3 length: 15 residues.

The chain couples TRBV29-1 to TRBJ1-1; D gene unclear. V was cut by 4 bases and J by 3 bases, with 9 bases left in between. The CDR3 runs to 12 residues. Germline V gene data show CDR1 as SQVTM and CDR2 as ANQGSEA. CDR3 sequence: CSVGGFDTEAFF. The CDR3 nucleotides are TGCAGCGTTGGTGGATTCGACACTGAAGCTTTCTTT.

Concerning this clonotype: Relative to the germline gene, one junction end is altered; a read error may explain this. The chain uses TRBV6-6 and TRBJ2-7, with 12 bases lining up with TRBD2. Germline lookup yields CDR1 MNHNY and CDR2 SVGAGI (reference sequence). The CDR3 is 17 amino acids. The CDR3 is CAGSYLRLAGVSYEQYF. Written as DNA, the CDR3 is TGTGCCGGCAGTTACCTCCGACTAGCGGGAGTGTCCTACGAGCAGTACTTC.

The chain has TRBV7-2 and TRBJ1-1; 8 bases align to TRBD1. CDR1 is SGHTA, CDR2 FQGNSA, per germline. This CDR3 comprises 16 residues. Trimming removed 2 bases from V and 6 bases from J; junction bases left unmatched: 11. CDR3 nucleotide sequence: TGTGCCAGCAGCTTAACACAGGGGGGAGTTGGAGCTGAAGCTTTCTTT. Protein product: CASSLTQGGVGAEAFF. Filled out from reference TRBV7-2 and TRBJ1-1, the complete variable domain reads GAGVSQSPSNKVTEKGKDVELRCDPISGHTALYWYRQSLGQGLEFLIYFQGNSAPDKSGLPSDRFSAERTGGSVSTLTIQRTQQEDSAVYLCASSLTQGGVGAEAFFGQGTRLTVV.

The rearrangement links TRBV27 to TRBJ1-1, with 8 bases that match TRBD1. This CDR3 comprises 16 residues. With 3 bases clipped from V and 1 base from J, the junction kept 7 bases outside the gene matches. The germline V gene encodes CDR1 MNHEY and CDR2 SMNVEV (reference sequence). DNA for the CDR3: TGTGCCAGCAGTTTGATCCCGGGACAGGCGAACACTGAAGCTTTCTTT. Its translation is CASSLIPGQANTEAFF.

Comment on this clonotype: This may be a read error: a much more frequent sequence differs by one nucleotide. V gene TRBV7-8 combines with J gene TRBJ2-7, with D perhaps TRBD1 (5 bases). Trimming stripped 5 bases from V and 2 bases from J, with 16 bases between. This CDR3 has 15 amino acids. The V gene's germline CDR1 is SGHVS and CDR2 FQNEAQ. The CDR3 nucleotides read TGTGCCAGCAGCCAGGGCGCCGGAATTACCTACGAGCAGTACTTC. It translates to CASSQGAGITYEQYF.

The chain has TRBV5-5 and TRBJ1-2; weak D call: TRBD1 (6 bases). The V end was cut by 1 base, the J end by 7 bases, with 17 bases between. This CDR3 is 15 amino acids long. Germline values: CDR1 SGHKS, CDR2 YYEKEE (reference sequence). Here the CDR3 DNA reads TGTGCCAGCAGCTTGATAACGACAGGAGGATCTGGCTACACCTTC. Translating it yields CASSLITTGGSGYTF.

The table lists this clonotype with a few counts. CDR3 loop: CASSPDSLYGYTF. CDR3 bases: TGTGCCAGCAGTCCCGACAGCCTCTATGGCTACACCTTC. V usage is TRBV6-6 and J usage is TRBJ1-2; D perhaps matches TRBD1 (5 bases). Germline CDR1 is MNHNY and CDR2 is SVGAGI (reference sequence). This CDR3 has 13 amino acids. Trimming removed 5 bases at V and 4 bases at J, with 11 bases between.

This rearrangement joins TRBV20-1 to TRBJ2-3; D perhaps matches TRBD2 (5 bases). The germline V gene has CDR1 DFQATT and CDR2 SNEGSKA (reference sequence). The CDR3 loop spans 14 amino acids. The V end lost 5 bases, the J end lost 1 base, and 13 bases lay between the germline ends. This chain's CDR3 is CSAGPADRTDTQYF. As DNA, the CDR3 is TGCAGTGCTGGACCAGCGGATCGCACAGATACGCAGTATTTT.

This clonotype was picked up a small number of times. V is TRBV7-9 and J is TRBJ2-1, with TRBD1 identical over 9 bases. Per germline, CDR1 SEHNR and CDR2 FQNEAQ (reference sequence). J gave up 5 bases and V 5 bases, and 4 bases lay outside the gene matches. The CDR3 extends over 14 amino acids. This CDR3 is CASSAGTGNNEQFF. For the CDR3, the DNA is TGTGCCAGCAGCGCCGGGACAGGGAACAATGAGCAGTTCTTC.

This sequence joins TRBV20-1 and TRBJ2-7; 7 bases map to TRBD2. Per germline, CDR1 DFQATT and CDR2 SNEGSKA (reference sequence). V was clipped by 3 bases and J by 0 bases; unmatched bases: 5. This CDR3 contains 14 residues. CDR3 nucleotide sequence: TGCAGTGCTAGTTCTAGCGGTTACTCCTACGAGCAGTACTTC. Protein product: CSASSSGYSYEQYF.

This clonotype occurred once. The genes are TRBV2 and TRBJ1-5; D is uncertain. Germline loops: CDR1 SNHLY, CDR2 FYNNEI. This CDR3 contains 13 residues. V dropped 10 bases and J dropped 3 bases, with 13 bases sitting between them. The CDR3 spells CATSEGSNQPQHF. CDR3 coding DNA: TGTGCCACCTCAGAGGGCTCCAATCAGCCCCAGCATTTT.

This rearrangement joins TRBV29-1 to TRBJ2-5; 7 bases match TRBD1. This CDR3 is built from 14 residues. Per the germline V gene, CDR1 is SQVTM and CDR2 is ANQGSEA. Unmatched junction bases numbered 7, after V lost 4 bases and J lost 2 bases. The CDR3 nucleotides are TGCAGCGTTGTACTGGGACAGCCTCAAGAGACCCAGTACTTC. Encoded protein: CSVVLGQPQETQYF.